Described below is a single TCR beta chain sequence and its context. The antigen remains undetermined. The source of the sample is a study of T cells in localized non-small cell lung cancer. Overall study results and limits: Peak T cell clonality was found in uninvolved adjacent lung, exceeding tumor. Only one tumor region went through sequencing, so heterogeneity may still be there.

Generated by immunoSEQ multiplex PCR, the TCRdb table keeps only in-frame clones and is missing some. The data contain 35,000 to 50,000 clones, approximately 86% of them singletons. Germline V gene sequence: CDR1 SGHKS, CDR2 YYEKEE (reference sequence). The CDR3 has 14 amino acids. Trimming pared 6 bases from V and 0 bases from J, leaving 12 bases between. This sequence joins TRBV5-5 and TRBJ2-5, with D possibly being TRBD1 (6 bases). The sequencing used peripheral blood, collected before any cancer treatment. This TCR was sampled from a man aged 35 to 69 with stage I lung adenocarcinoma. The CDR3 nucleotides are TGTGCCAGCAAATACGGACAGTACCAAGAGACCCAGTACTTC. Amino acids: CASKYGQYQETQYF.